These T cell receptor beta chains were read from a single sample in a study of PD-1 blockade in classical Hodgkin lymphoma. Libraries were prepared by immunoSEQ multiplex PCR; TCRdb keeps only in-frame clonotypes and omits some of them. The repertoire holds about 90,000 clones, with roughly nine tenths as singletons. The sequencing used peripheral blood mononuclear cells (PBMCs), collected before the second cycle of nivolumab. These receptors all come from a human donor with classical Hodgkin lymphoma. The CDR3 runs from the conserved cysteine through the conserved F or W. Each record gives: J gene, clone size, V gene, D gene, CDR3 protein, CDR3 DNA. A D gene is named only where the DNA matches it firmly. Some rows have no size entry. The others give once, few or many, or a class for an expanded clone.

TRBJ2-7	-	TRBV6-6	-	CASSYASYYEQYF	TGTGCCAGCAGTTATGCTAGCTACTACGAGCAGTACTTC
TRBJ2-7	-	TRBV6-5	TRBD2	CASRRLAGNYEQYF	TGTGCCAGCAGGAGACTAGCGGGAAACTACGAGCAGTACTTC
TRBJ2-7	-	TRBV5-1	-	CASSSSGPYEQYF	TGCGCCAGCAGTAGTAGCGGACCATACGAGCAGTACTTC
TRBJ1-2	-	TRBV6-5	-	CASRAPGGGGYTF	TGTGCCAGCAGGGCGCCGGGTGGCGGTGGCTACACCTTC
TRBJ2-1	-	TRBV5-1	-	CASSLLLDTNYNEQFF	TGCGCCAGCAGCCTGCTTCTGGACACCAACTACAATGAGCAGTTCTTC
TRBJ2-2	-	TRBV28	-	CASRPPGTNTGELFF	TGTGCCAGCAGGCCCCCCGGGACTAACACCGGGGAGCTGTTTTTT
TRBJ2-1	-	TRBV5-1	TRBD2	CASGASGTIYNEQFF	TGCGCCAGCGGGGCTAGCGGGACGATCTACAATGAGCAGTTCTTC
TRBJ2-5	-	TRBV18	-	CASSRTRGEETQYF	TGTGCCAGCTCACGCACTAGGGGGGAAGAGACCCAGTACTTC
TRBJ2-1	-	TRBV5-5	-	CASSLNSASYNEQFF	TGTGCCAGCAGCTTGAACTCAGCTTCCTACAATGAGCAGTTCTTC
TRBJ1-1	-	TRBV5-5	-	CASSLSTGANTEAFF	TGTGCCAGCAGCTTGAGTACCGGGGCGAACACTGAAGCTTTCTTT
TRBJ2-7	once	TRBV7-9	TRBD1	CASRQGTYEQYF	TGTGCCAGCAGACAGGGGACCTACGAGCAGTACTTC
TRBJ1-4	-	TRBV7-9	-	CASSLEDLTNEKLFF	TGTGCCAGCAGCTTAGAGGACCTAACTAATGAAAAACTGTTTTTT
TRBJ2-7	-	TRBV6-1	-	CASSDWQELLYEQYF	TGTGCCAGCAGTGACTGGCAGGAGCTTCTATACGAGCAGTACTTC
TRBJ2-7	-	TRBV13	TRBD1	CASSSSGTGDYEQYF	TGTGCCAGCAGCTCATCCGGGACAGGGGACTACGAGCAGTACTTC
TRBJ2-7	-	TRBV28	TRBD1	CASSPGQFYEQYF	TGTGCCAGCAGTCCGGGACAGTTCTACGAGCAGTACTTC
TRBJ2-5	-	TRBV7-3	TRBD2	CASSRTSGREETQYF	TGTGCCAGCTCCCGGACTAGCGGGAGGGAAGAGACCCAGTACTTC
TRBJ2-7	-	TRBV7-9	-	CASSLLPGSYEQYF	TGTGCCAGCAGCTTACTTCCGGGGTCCTACGAGCAGTACTTC
TRBJ2-5	-	TRBV5-1	TRBD1	CASSSGQGGETQYF	TGCGCCAGCAGCTCCGGACAGGGTGGGGAGACCCAGTACTTC
TRBJ2-7	once	TRBV27	-	CASSFGQGGGQYF	TGTGCCAGCAGTTTTGGTCAAGGGGGGGGGCAGTACTTC
TRBJ1-2	-	TRBV5-4	TRBD1	CASRKTGGAGYNYGYTF	TGTGCCAGCAGGAAAACAGGGGGCGCGGGATATAACTATGGCTACACCTTC
TRBJ2-7	-	TRBV11-2	-	CASSLRPSSGEQYF	TGTGCCAGCAGCTTACGGCCTTCTTCGGGAGAGCAGTACTTC
TRBJ1-5	-	TRBV2	-	CASSGGGQPQHF	TGTGCCTCCTCGGGGGGGGGTCAGCCCCAGCATTTT
TRBJ2-7	-	TRBV7-9	-	CASSLVVSGAYEQYF	TGTGCCAGCAGCTTAGTCGTGTCCGGGGCCTACGAGCAGTACTTC
TRBJ1-1	-	TRBV19	TRBD1	CASSELPGGNTEAFF	TGTGCCAGTAGCGAACTACCAGGGGGCAACACTGAAGCTTTCTTT
TRBJ1-3	-	TRBV5-8	-	CASSLGGAGNTIYF	TGTGCCAGCAGCTTGGGGGGAGCGGGAAACACCATATATTTT
TRBJ2-2	-	TRBV19	TRBD1	CASSIVDRAPGELFF	TGTGCCAGTAGTATAGTTGACAGGGCCCCCGGGGAGCTGTTTTTT
TRBJ1-6	-	TRBV28	-	CASAHPTENSPLHF	TGTGCCAGCGCCCATCCGACGGAAAATTCACCCCTCCACTTT
TRBJ2-6	-	TRBV6-1	-	CASTSPSGANVLTF	TGTGCCAGCACGAGCCCCTCTGGGGCCAACGTCCTGACTTTC
TRBJ2-2	-	TRBV6-5	-	CASSSGPWTPGELFF	TGTGCCAGCAGTTCCGGGCCCTGGACACCCGGGGAGCTGTTTTTT
TRBJ2-2	-	TRBV7-9	-	CASSFSGGELFF	TGTGCCAGCAGCTTCAGTGGAGGGGAGCTGTTTTTT
TRBJ2-1	-	TRBV28	TRBD2	CASSQTSAYNEQFF	TGTGCCAGCAGTCAGACTAGCGCCTACAATGAGCAGTTCTTC
TRBJ2-1	-	TRBV21-1	-	CASSKTAGTVGEQFF	TGTGCCAGCAGCAAGACCGCCGGGACGGTGGGTGAGCAGTTCTTC
TRBJ2-7	once	TRBV28	-	CASSTPIQGYEQYF	TGTGCCAGCAGTACCCCGATACAGGGTTACGAGCAGTACTTC
TRBJ2-7	-	TRBV9	-	CASSVAPGNSYEQYF	TGTGCCAGCAGCGTAGCCCCGGGAAACTCCTACGAGCAGTACTTC
TRBJ2-3	-	TRBV28	-	CASSLTPGRTTDTQYF	TGTGCCAGCAGCCTCACTCCGGGACGGACCACAGATACGCAGTATTTT
TRBJ2-7	-	TRBV2	-	CATRADGYEQYF	TGTGCCACTCGTGCGGACGGCTACGAGCAGTACTTC
TRBJ2-1	-	TRBV6-6	-	CASSWPGTPDNEQFF	TGTGCCAGCAGTTGGCCCGGGACCCCTGACAATGAGCAGTTCTTC
TRBJ2-7	-	TRBV6-5	TRBD2	CASSYTLAGGAYEQYF	TGTGCCAGCAGTTATACACTAGCGGGGGGCGCCTACGAGCAGTACTTC
TRBJ1-2	-	TRBV29-1	-	CSVEIGGTYGYTF	TGCAGCGTTGAAATCGGGGGAACCTATGGCTACACCTTC
TRBJ1-1	-	TRBV19	TRBD1	CASSIGAGGTEAFF	TGTGCCAGTAGTATAGGGGCAGGGGGGACTGAAGCTTTCTTT
TRBJ2-5	-	TRBV5-6	-	CASSAWYPETQYF	TGTGCCAGCAGCGCGTGGTATCCAGAGACCCAGTACTTC
TRBJ1-3	-	TRBV18	-	CASSPQFWGADGNTIYF	TGTGCCAGCTCACCACAATTCTGGGGGGCTGATGGAAACACCATATATTTT
TRBJ2-7	-	TRBV7-2	TRBD2	CANSSSGGGRQYF	TGTGCCAACAGCTCCTCTGGGGGGGGAAGGCAGTACTTC
TRBJ2-2	-	TRBV7-9	-	CASSQGGRLVVGGELFF	TGTGCCAGCAGCCAGGGGGGCCGACTAGTGGTCGGCGGGGAGCTGTTTTTT
TRBJ2-2	-	TRBV6-1	TRBD1	CASSEQGVTGELFF	TGTGCCAGCAGCGAACAGGGGGTCACCGGGGAGCTGTTTTTT